The next 5 T cell receptor beta chains were all read from a single sample in a study of T cells in Graves' hyperthyroidism and ophthalmopathy. The CDR3 regions of TCR beta were amplified from RNA transcripts. A set of HTBI primers served as the primers for a first-round RT-PCR of the TCR CDR3. TCRdb re-derived calls from the multiplex PCR reads in MiXCR, one entry per CDR3 protein. This sample has roughly 330,000 distinct CDR3 sequences, with 15% to 20% found just once. The sample taken for sequencing was blood. The source is a man younger than 45 with Graves' hyperthyroidism.

The count of this clonotype is one. A much more abundant neighbour one base away suggests this may be a read error. The chain uses TRBV7-7 and TRBJ2-7, with TRBD1 matching over 8 bases. CDR3 length: 15 amino acids. Germline V lookup: CDR1 SSHAT, CDR2 FNYEAQ (reference sequence). The DNA for the CDR3 is TGTGCTAGCAGCCCTACAGAAAAGACAGGGGACGAGCCGTACTTC. The encoded protein is CASSPTEKTGDEPYF. The full variable domain, its missing parts supplied by reference TRBV7-7 and TRBJ2-7, is GAGVSQSPRYKVTKRGQDVTLRCDPISSHATLYWYQQALGQGPEFLTYFNYEAQPDKSGLPSDRFSAERPEGSISTLTIQRTEQRDSAMYRCASSPTEKTGDEPYFGPGTRLTVT.

The gene calls are TRBV20-1 and TRBJ2-5, with a tentative D call TRBD2 (7 bases). V lost 3 bases, J lost 13 bases, and 18 bases lay in between. CDR1 and CDR2 from the germline V gene are DFQATT and SNEGSKA (reference sequence). This CDR3 has 12 residues. The CDR3 nucleotides are TGCAGTGCTAGTGAGGGGGGGCCGGCCCGGTACTTC. It encodes CSASEGGPARYF.

This clonotype has just a few counts. The chain links TRBV5-1 to TRBJ2-1; weak D call: TRBD2 (6 bases). V was shortened by 7 bases and J by 5 bases, with 13 bases between the two germline ends. Germline-derived CDR1 and CDR2 are SGHRS and YFSETQ. The CDR3 covers 13 residues. In DNA form, the CDR3 reads TGCGCCAGCGGCGGGACTTTAAACAATGAGCAGTTCTTC. It translates to CASGGTLNNEQFF.

This clonotype has a single count. The gene calls are TRBV5-4 and TRBJ2-3, with D possibly TRBD2 on 6 matching bases. The CDR3 extends over 15 amino acids. The V gene's germline CDR1 is SGHNT and CDR2 YYREEE (reference sequence). Between the trimmed V and J ends, which lost 4 bases and 1 base, there was a span of 13 bases. The CDR3, as DNA: TGTGCCAGCAGCGGTAGCGGTTCCCGCACAGATACGCAGTATTTT. Protein product: CASSGSGSRTDTQYF.

This clonotype was seen a few times. The chain is built from TRBV19 and TRBJ2-1, with D possibly being TRBD1 (6 bases). The V gene's germline CDR1 is LNHDA and CDR2 SQIVND (reference sequence). Trimming removed 0 bases at V and 9 bases at J, with 12 bases between. The CDR3 is made up of 14 amino acids. CDR3 sequence (DNA): TGTGCCAGTAGTATAGATCGAGGGGGTGGTGAGCAGTTCTTC. Its protein is CASSIDRGGGEQFF.